This is a list of T cell receptor beta chains from one sample in a study of shared T cell receptors in the human thymus. Method: immunoSEQ multiplex PCR; TCRdb's copy keeps in-frame clones and lacks some. The sample holds hundreds of thousands of clones; about 87% are singletons and the top ten take roughly 0.0089%. Another study also made use of these data, one on human thymus T cells.

The specimen was thymocytes. The receptors here all came from a boy younger than two with a congenital heart defect. Each CDR3 is given with its conserved first and last residue. A D gene is named only where the DNA matches it firmly. Size tells how often a clone was seen (once, few, many) or the class of an expanded clone, and some rows leave it out.

J gene | V gene | D gene | clone size | CDR3 protein | CDR3 DNA
TRBJ2-7 | TRBV19 | TRBD2 | . | CASSEGLAASSYEQYF | TGTGCCAGTAGTGAGGGACTAGCGGCGAGCTCCTACGAGCAGTACTTC
TRBJ2-2 | TRBV25-1 | TRBD1 | . | CASTPGQGGLGTGELFF | TGTGCCAGTACTCCGGGACAGGGAGGGCTTGGGACCGGGGAGCTGTTTTTT
TRBJ2-2 | TRBV7-8 | TRBD2 | . | CASSLGTGGANTGELFF | TGTGCCAGCAGCTTAGGTACGGGAGGAGCGAACACCGGGGAGCTGTTTTTT
TRBJ2-2 | TRBV4-3 | . | . | CASSQDPNTGELFF | TGCGCCAGCAGCCAAGATCCTAACACCGGGGAGCTGTTTTTT
TRBJ2-3 | TRBV29-1 | . | . | CSVGLTDTQYF | TGCAGCGTTGGGCTCACAGATACGCAGTATTTT
TRBJ2-7 | TRBV5-1 | TRBD2 | . | CASSHGVGLAGDEQYF | TGCGCCAGCAGCCATGGAGTGGGTCTAGCGGGGGACGAGCAGTACTTC
TRBJ1-3 | TRBV9 | TRBD1 | . | CASSAGTGGNTIYF | TGTGCCAGCAGCGCTGGGACAGGTGGAAACACCATATATTTT
TRBJ1-2 | TRBV28 | . | once | CASSPRELNYGYTF | TGTGCCAGCAGCCCCCGAGAGCTAAACTATGGCTACACCTTC
TRBJ1-1 | TRBV6-5 | TRBD1 | . | CASSYLGQGGTEAFF | TGTGCCAGCAGTTACTTGGGACAGGGAGGGACTGAAGCTTTCTTT
TRBJ1-2 | TRBV25-1 | . | . | CASSGGNGSGYTF | TGTGCCAGCAGTGGAGGAAACGGCTCTGGCTACACCTTC
TRBJ1-1 | TRBV29-1 | . | . | CSVGVRLAEAFF | TGCAGCGTTGGGGTGCGGCTCGCTGAAGCTTTCTTT
TRBJ2-1 | TRBV4-3 | . | . | CASSQDSGGSSRIETDYEQFF | TGCGCCAGCAGCCAAGATTCAGGGGGGAGCTCCCGAATAGAGACCGACTATGAGCAGTTCTTC
TRBJ2-7 | TRBV11-3 | . | once | CASSLAPGEQYF | TGTGCCAGCAGCTTAGCCCCGGGCGAGCAGTACTTC
TRBJ2-5 | TRBV12-5 | TRBD1 | . | CASGLRDRGVPGETQYF | TGTGCTAGTGGTTTAAGGGACAGGGGCGTCCCTGGGGAGACCCAGTACTTC
TRBJ2-4 | TRBV4-1 | . | . | CAGSQTDRIAKNIQYF | TGCGCCGGCAGCCAAACAGACAGAATAGCCAAAAACATTCAGTACTTC
TRBJ2-7 | TRBV11-1 | . | . | CASSLRGLSSYEQYF | TGTGCCAGCAGCTTAAGGGGTCTGAGCTCCTACGAGCAGTACTTC
TRBJ2-7 | TRBV28 | TRBD1 | . | CASRLRTGKSYEQYF | TGTGCCAGCAGACTACGGACAGGGAAATCCTACGAGCAGTACTTC
TRBJ1-1 | TRBV10-1 | . | . | CASSADSNTEAFF | TGCGCCAGCAGTGCGGACAGTAACACTGAAGCTTTCTTT
TRBJ2-2 | TRBV29-1 | . | . | CSVTGLTGELFF | TGCAGCGTTACAGGGTTAACCGGGGAGCTGTTTTTT
TRBJ1-2 | TRBV28 | . | . | CASSLTSGDRYGYTF | TGTGCCAGCAGTTTAACTTCAGGGGATAGGTATGGCTACACCTTC
TRBJ2-7 | TRBV15 | TRBD1 | . | CATSSHNRGGTYEQYF | TGTGCCACCAGCAGCCACAACAGAGGGGGCACCTACGAGCAGTACTTC
TRBJ2-3 | TRBV19 | TRBD2 | few | CASRQIPSGRKGSTDTQYF | TGTGCCAGTAGACAGATACCTAGCGGGAGGAAGGGGAGCACAGATACGCAGTATTTT
TRBJ1-5 | TRBV27 | . | . | CASSSQGLSGNQPQHF | TGTGCCAGCAGTTCCCAGGGTCTAAGCGGCAATCAGCCCCAGCATTTT
TRBJ1-2 | TRBV7-3 | . | . | CASSLTGHLVPNYGYTF | TGTGCCAGCAGCTTAACTGGACACCTAGTACCTAACTATGGCTACACCTTC
TRBJ2-4 | TRBV19 | . | . | CASSTDTAWYSNIQYF | TGTGCCAGTAGTACGGACACCGCTTGGTATTCGAACATTCAGTACTTC
TRBJ2-3 | TRBV29-1 | TRBD1 | . | CSVQTGGLDTQYF | TGCAGCGTACAGACAGGGGGCTTAGATACGCAGTATTTT
TRBJ1-3 | TRBV28 | . | . | CASSFIDSGNTIYF | TGTGCCAGCAGTTTTATAGACTCTGGAAACACCATATATTTT
TRBJ2-5 | TRBV5-1 | TRBD2 | few | CASSLGGTKETQYF | TGCGCCAGCAGCTTGGGAGGGACTAAAGAGACCCAGTACTTC
TRBJ2-5 | TRBV2 | . | . | CASSLSLGVETQYF | TGTGCCAGCAGTCTCTCTCTAGGGGTAGAGACCCAGTACTTC
TRBJ1-4 | TRBV28 | . | once | CASAGHSQNEKLFF | TGTGCCAGCGCCGGACACTCCCAAAATGAAAAACTGTTTTTT
TRBJ2-7 | TRBV6-6 | . | few | CASSSTGPYEQYF | TGTGCCAGCAGTTCCACAGGTCCCTACGAGCAGTACTTC
TRBJ1-1 | TRBV27 | . | . | CASSFGRGALNTEAFF | TGTGCCAGCAGTTTCGGTCGGGGGGCACTGAACACTGAAGCTTTCTTT
TRBJ2-2 | TRBV4-2 | . | . | CASRFPAGPNTTGELFF | TGTGCCAGCAGATTCCCCGCTGGCCCGAACACCACCGGGGAGCTGTTTTTT
TRBJ2-7 | TRBV5-6 | TRBD1 | once | CASSLGQGLPYEQYF | TGTGCCAGCAGCTTGGGACAGGGTTTACCCTACGAGCAGTACTTC
TRBJ2-3 | TRBV6-4 | . | . | CASSLSAGTTDTQYF | TGTGCCAGCAGTTTATCCGCGGGAACCACAGATACGCAGTATTTT
TRBJ2-3 | TRBV9 | . | . | CASSVAPSQATDTQYF | TGTGCCAGCAGCGTAGCCCCATCTCAGGCCACAGATACGCAGTATTTT
TRBJ1-4 | TRBV28 | . | once | CASSFRGGTNEKLFF | TGTGCCAGCAGTTTCCGGGGGGGAACTAATGAAAAACTGTTTTTT
TRBJ2-6 | TRBV13 | TRBD1 | . | CASSKTSPSDRGASGANVLTF | TGTGCCAGCAGCAAAACGTCCCCCTCGGACAGGGGGGCCTCTGGGGCCAACGTCCTGACTTTC
TRBJ2-7 | TRBV19 | TRBD1 | . | CASSIIHGLGQGNSYEQYF | TGTGCCAGTAGTATCATCCACGGCCTGGGACAGGGGAATTCCTACGAGCAGTACTTC
TRBJ2-7 | TRBV6-5 | . | . | CASSTDHYEQYF | TGTGCCAGCAGTACAGACCACTACGAGCAGTACTTC
TRBJ1-1 | TRBV2 | . | . | CASSEGPAGAFF | TGTGCCAGCAGTGAGGGCCCGGCGGGAGCTTTCTTT
TRBJ2-3 | TRBV5-1 | TRBD2 | . | CASAGTSGSNTDTQYF | TGCGCCAGCGCCGGGACTAGCGGGAGTAACACAGATACGCAGTATTTT
TRBJ2-1 | TRBV7-8 | TRBD2 | . | CASSPGLAQSSYNEQFF | TGTGCCAGCAGTCCTGGACTAGCGCAGAGCTCCTACAATGAGCAGTTCTTC
TRBJ1-1 | TRBV15 | . | . | CATSRSARQLKNTEAFF | TGTGCCACCAGCAGATCAGCCCGACAGTTAAAGAACACTGAAGCTTTCTTT
TRBJ2-3 | TRBV14 | . | . | CASSQGAGRADTQYF | TGTGCCAGCAGCCAGGGGGCAGGGCGGGCCGATACGCAGTATTTT
TRBJ1-1 | TRBV7-9 | . | . | CASSLVVRGEAFF | TGTGCCAGCAGCTTAGTAGTCAGGGGTGAAGCTTTCTTT
TRBJ2-7 | TRBV28 | TRBD1 | . | CASRQRGPSYEQYF | TGTGCCAGCAGACAGAGGGGGCCTTCCTACGAGCAGTACTTC
TRBJ2-3 | TRBV9 | TRBD2 | . | CASSVFGLAAPDTQYF | TGTGCCAGCAGCGTTTTTGGGCTAGCGGCGCCAGATACGCAGTATTTT
TRBJ2-1 | TRBV27 | TRBD2 | . | CASSLGPGGYNEQFF | TGTGCCAGCAGTTTAGGGCCGGGAGGCTACAATGAGCAGTTCTTC
TRBJ2-7 | TRBV10-1 | . | . | CASSGIDGGGVDEQYF | TGCGCCAGCAGTGGTATCGACGGGGGAGGCGTAGACGAGCAGTACTTC
TRBJ1-2 | TRBV6-6 | TRBD1 | . | CASSYAGTGIGYTF | TGTGCCAGCAGTTACGCCGGGACAGGGATAGGCTACACCTTC
TRBJ2-1 | TRBV12-5 | . | . | CASGFGGVDEQFF | TGTGCTAGTGGTTTCGGGGGAGTCGATGAGCAGTTCTTC
TRBJ2-5 | TRBV5-4 | . | . | CASSLGAEETQYF | TGTGCCAGCAGCTTGGGGGCAGAAGAGACCCAGTACTTC
TRBJ1-5 | TRBV28 | TRBD1 | . | CASSLRDRRYSNQPQHF | TGTGCCAGCAGCCTTCGGGACAGGCGTTATAGCAATCAGCCCCAGCATTTT
TRBJ2-2 | TRBV12-5 | TRBD2 | . | CASGRAPAGVVSGELFF | TGTGCTAGTGGTCGCGCCCCAGCGGGAGTCGTCTCTGGGGAGCTGTTTTTT
TRBJ2-7 | TRBV5-1 | TRBD1 | . | CASSFSGTGSYEQYF | TGCGCCAGCAGCTTTTCCGGGACAGGGTCTTACGAGCAGTACTTC
TRBJ1-1 | TRBV10-3 | . | . | CAISERNLGDTEAFF | TGTGCCATCAGTGAAAGGAACCTCGGGGACACTGAAGCTTTCTTT
TRBJ2-6 | TRBV4-1 | TRBD1 | . | CASSQGNGTGAPSGANVLTF | TGCGCCAGCAGCCAAGGGAACGGGACAGGGGCTCCCTCTGGGGCCAACGTCCTGACTTTC